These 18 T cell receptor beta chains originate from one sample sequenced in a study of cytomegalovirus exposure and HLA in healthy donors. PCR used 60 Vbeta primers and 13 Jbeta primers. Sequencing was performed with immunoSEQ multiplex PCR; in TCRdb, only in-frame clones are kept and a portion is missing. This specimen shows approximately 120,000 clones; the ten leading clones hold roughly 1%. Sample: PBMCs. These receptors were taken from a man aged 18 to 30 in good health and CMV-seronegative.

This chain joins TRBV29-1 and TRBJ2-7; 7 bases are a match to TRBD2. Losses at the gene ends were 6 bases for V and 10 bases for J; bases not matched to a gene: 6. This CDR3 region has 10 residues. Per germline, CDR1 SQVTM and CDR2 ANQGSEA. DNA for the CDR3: TGCAGCGTCGGGAGCGGGGCCCAGTACTTC. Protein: CSVGSGAQYF.

CDR3 coding DNA: TGTGCCTCCGAGGAGAGGGTGAACACTGAAGCTTTCTTT. Translated: CASEERVNTEAFF. The genes are TRBV30 and TRBJ1-1; no clear D gene. Germline V gene data show CDR1 as GTSNPN and CDR2 as SVGIG (reference sequence). The CDR3 runs to 13 residues. V lost 7 bases, J lost 0 bases, and 12 bases lay in between. Drawing the rest from reference TRBV30 and TRBJ1-1, the complete variable domain is SQTIHQWPATLVQPVGSPLSLECTVEGTSNPNLYWYRQAAGRGLQLLFYSVGIGQISSEVPQNLSASRPQDRQFILSSKKLLLSDSGFYLCASEERVNTEAFFGQGTRLTVV.

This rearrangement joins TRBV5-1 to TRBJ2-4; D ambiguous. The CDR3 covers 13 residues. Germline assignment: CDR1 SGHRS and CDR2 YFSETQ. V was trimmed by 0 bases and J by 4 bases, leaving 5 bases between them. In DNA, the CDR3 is TGCGCCAGCAGCTTGGGCAGAAAAAACATTCAGTACTTC. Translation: CASSLGRKNIQYF.

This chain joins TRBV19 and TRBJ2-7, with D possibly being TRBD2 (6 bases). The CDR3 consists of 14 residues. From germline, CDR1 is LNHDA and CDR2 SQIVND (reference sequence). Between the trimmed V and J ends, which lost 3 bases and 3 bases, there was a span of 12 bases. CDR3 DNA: TGTGCCAGTAGTATTGGCCTAGCGAACTACGAGCAGTACTTC. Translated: CASSIGLANYEQYF.

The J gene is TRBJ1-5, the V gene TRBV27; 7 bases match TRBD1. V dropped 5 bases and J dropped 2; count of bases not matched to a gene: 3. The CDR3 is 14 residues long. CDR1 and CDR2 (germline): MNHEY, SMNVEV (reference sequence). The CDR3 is CASSTGTGNQPQHF. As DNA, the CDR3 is TGTGCCAGCAGTACGGGGACAGGCAATCAGCCCCAGCATTTT.

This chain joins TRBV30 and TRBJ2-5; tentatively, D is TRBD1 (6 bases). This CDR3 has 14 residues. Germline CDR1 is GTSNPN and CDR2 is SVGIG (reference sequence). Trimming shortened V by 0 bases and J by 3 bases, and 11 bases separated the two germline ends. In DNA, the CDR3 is TGTGCCTGGAGTGTACTAGGGGGAGAAGAGACCCAGTACTTC. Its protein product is CAWSVLGGEETQYF.

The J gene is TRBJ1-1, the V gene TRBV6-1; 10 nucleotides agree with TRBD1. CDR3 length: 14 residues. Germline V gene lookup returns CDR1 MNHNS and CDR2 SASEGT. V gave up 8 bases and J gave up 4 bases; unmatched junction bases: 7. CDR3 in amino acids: CASRPRDRGTEAFF. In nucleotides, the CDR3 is TGTGCCAGCCGACCCCGGGACAGGGGCACTGAAGCTTTCTTT.

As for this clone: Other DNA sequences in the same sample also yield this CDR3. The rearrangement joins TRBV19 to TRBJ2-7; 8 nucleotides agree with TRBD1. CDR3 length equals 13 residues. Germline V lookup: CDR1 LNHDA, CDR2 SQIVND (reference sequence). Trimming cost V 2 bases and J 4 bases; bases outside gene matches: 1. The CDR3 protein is CASSINRGYEQYF. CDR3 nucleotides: TGTGCCAGTAGTATAAACAGGGGGTACGAGCAGTACTTC.

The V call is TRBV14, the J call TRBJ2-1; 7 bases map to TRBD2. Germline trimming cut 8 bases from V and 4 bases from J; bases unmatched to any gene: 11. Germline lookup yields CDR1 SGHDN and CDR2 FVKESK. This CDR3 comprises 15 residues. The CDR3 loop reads CASSRRGEGYNEQFF. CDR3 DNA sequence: TGTGCCAGCTCCCGCCGGGGGGAGGGATACAATGAGCAGTTCTTC.

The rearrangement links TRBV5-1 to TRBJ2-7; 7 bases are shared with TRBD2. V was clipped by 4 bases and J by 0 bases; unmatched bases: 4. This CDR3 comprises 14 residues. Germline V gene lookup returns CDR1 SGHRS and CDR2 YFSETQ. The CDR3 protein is CASSREASSYEQYF. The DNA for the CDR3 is TGCGCCAGCAGCCGGGAGGCTAGCTCCTACGAGCAGTACTTC.

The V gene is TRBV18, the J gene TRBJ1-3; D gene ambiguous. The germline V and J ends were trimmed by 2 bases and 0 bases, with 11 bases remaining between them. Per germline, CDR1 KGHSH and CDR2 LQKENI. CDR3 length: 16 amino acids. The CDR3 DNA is TGTGCCAGCTCACCAACCCTAGATCCCTCTGGAAACACCATATATTTT. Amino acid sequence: CASSPTLDPSGNTIYF.

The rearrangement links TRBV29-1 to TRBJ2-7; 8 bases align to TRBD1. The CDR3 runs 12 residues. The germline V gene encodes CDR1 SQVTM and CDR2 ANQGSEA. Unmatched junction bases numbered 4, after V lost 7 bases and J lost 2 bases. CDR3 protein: CSAGGQAYEQYF. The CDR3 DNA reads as TGCAGCGCCGGGGGACAGGCCTACGAGCAGTACTTC.

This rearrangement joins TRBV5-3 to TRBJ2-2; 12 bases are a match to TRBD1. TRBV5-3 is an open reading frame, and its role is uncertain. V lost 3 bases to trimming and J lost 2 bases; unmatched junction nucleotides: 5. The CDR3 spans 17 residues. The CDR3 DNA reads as TGTGCCAGAAGCTCCAAGGGACAGGGGGCCAACACCGGGGAGCTGTTTTTT. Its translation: CARSSKGQGANTGELFF.

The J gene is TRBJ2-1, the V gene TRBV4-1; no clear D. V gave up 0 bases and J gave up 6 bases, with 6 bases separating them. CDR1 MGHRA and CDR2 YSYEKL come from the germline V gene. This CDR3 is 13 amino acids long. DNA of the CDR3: TGCGCCAGCAGCCAAGACCCCAGCAATGAGCAGTTCTTC. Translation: CASSQDPSNEQFF.

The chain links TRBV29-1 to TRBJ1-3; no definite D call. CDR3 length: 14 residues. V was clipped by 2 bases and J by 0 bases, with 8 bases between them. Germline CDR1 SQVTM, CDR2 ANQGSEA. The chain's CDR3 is CSVELQLSGNTIYF. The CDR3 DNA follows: TGCAGCGTTGAACTTCAACTCTCTGGAAACACCATATATTTT.

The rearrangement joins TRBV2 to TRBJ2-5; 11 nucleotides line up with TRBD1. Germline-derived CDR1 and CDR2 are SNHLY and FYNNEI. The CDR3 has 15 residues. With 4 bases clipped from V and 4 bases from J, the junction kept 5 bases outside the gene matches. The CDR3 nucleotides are TGTGCCAGCAGTGGGACAGGGGGCCAGGGAGAGACCCAGTACTTC. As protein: CASSGTGGQGETQYF.

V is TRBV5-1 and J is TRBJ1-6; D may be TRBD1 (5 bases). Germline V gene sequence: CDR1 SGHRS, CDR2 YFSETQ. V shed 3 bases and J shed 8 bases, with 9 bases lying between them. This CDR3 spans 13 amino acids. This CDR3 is CASSSAGDSPLHF. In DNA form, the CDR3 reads TGCGCCAGCAGCTCGGCGGGGGATTCACCCCTCCACTTT.

The CDR3 loop reads CASSPSQGVADGYTF. CDR3 coding DNA: TGTGCCAGCAGCCCGTCACAGGGGGTGGCCGATGGCTACACCTTC. This chain links TRBV9 with TRBJ1-2; 8 positions agree with TRBD1. CDR1 SGDLS and CDR2 YYNGEE come from the germline V gene. The junction had 11 bases not matched to a gene; V was cut back by 4 bases and J by 6 bases. The CDR3 consists of 15 residues.